This TCR beta chain was sequenced for a study of blood T cells in healthy people across ages. Study-level points and caveats: The long-lived group displayed more naive CD4+ cells, plus higher diversity, than the aged donors did. Naive T cell percentage and TCR beta diversity correlated strongly.

PCR was performed a second time for about 7 to 12 cycles using a sample-barcoded 5' primer and a J-beta primer mix. TCRdb itself ran the 5' RACE reads through MiXCR, one entry per CDR3 protein. Of roughly 2 million distinct CDR3 sequences in the sample, about 49% are singletons; the top ten hold roughly 2.1%. CDR3 length equals 15 residues. Germline V gene lookup returns CDR1 DFQATT and CDR2 SNEGSKA (reference sequence). Of note for this clonotype: The antigen remains undetermined.

V is TRBV20-1 and J is TRBJ2-7; 9 bases align to TRBD1. The DNA end is a closer match to TRBJ2-5, so the J assignment may be wrong. This receptor was obtained from a woman in her forties in good health. The material sequenced was blood. The CDR3 region has the DNA TGCAGTGCTCGCCTCCCGGGACAGGGAGGCGAGACCCAGTACTTC. This translates into CSARLPGQGGETQYF.